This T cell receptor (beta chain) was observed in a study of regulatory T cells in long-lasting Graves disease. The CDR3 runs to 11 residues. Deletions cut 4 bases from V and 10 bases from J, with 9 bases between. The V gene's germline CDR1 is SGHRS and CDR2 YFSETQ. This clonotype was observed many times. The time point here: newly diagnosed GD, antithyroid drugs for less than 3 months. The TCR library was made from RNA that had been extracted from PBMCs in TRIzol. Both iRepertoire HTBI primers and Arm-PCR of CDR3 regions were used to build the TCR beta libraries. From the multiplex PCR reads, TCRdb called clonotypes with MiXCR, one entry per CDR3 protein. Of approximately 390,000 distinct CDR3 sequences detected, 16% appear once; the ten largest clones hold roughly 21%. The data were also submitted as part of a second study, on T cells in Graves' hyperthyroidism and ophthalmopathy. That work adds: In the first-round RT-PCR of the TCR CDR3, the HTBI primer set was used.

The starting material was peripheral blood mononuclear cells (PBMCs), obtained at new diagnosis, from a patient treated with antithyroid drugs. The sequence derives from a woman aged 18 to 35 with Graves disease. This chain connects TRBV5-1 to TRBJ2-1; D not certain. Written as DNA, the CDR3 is TGCGCCAGCAGCGACCGGGTGGAGCAGTTCTTC. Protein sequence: CASSDRVEQFF.